The text below deals with one TCR beta chain. What it binds is not known. This record comes from a study of a mutant IDH1 vaccine in newly diagnosed glioma. The protocol was immunoSEQ multiplex PCR, while the TCRdb copy is restricted to in-frame clones and leaves out a portion. The repertoire consists of 50,000 to 55,000 clones, with 65% occurring once and the leading ten covering around 4.8%. Noted time point: week 47, end of study. Doses consisted of 300 ug of mutant IDH1 20-mer peptide each, paired with topical imiquimod. This specimen was peripheral blood mononuclear cells (PBMCs), taken from a glioma patient whose treatment included an IDH1 peptide vaccine. The receptor comes from a man aged 35 to 55 with glioma. Some clones in this sample may be carry-over from other donors' samples.

The CDR3 bases are TGTGCCAGCAGTTCGTTGGGGACGGCAAATTCACCCCTCCACTTT. Protein product: CASSSLGTANSPLHF. The V and J genes are TRBV6-5 and TRBJ1-6, with D tentatively TRBD1 (5 bases). This CDR3 is 15 amino acids long. Trimming took 4 bases from V and 7 from J, leaving 14 bases between them. Germline V CDR1 and CDR2: MNHEY, SVGAGI.